The 14 T cell receptor beta chains given below trace back to one sample, sequenced in a study of T cells in women clearing cervical HPV infection. Only in-frame clones appear in the TCRdb table, and some are missing; sequencing was by immunoSEQ multiplex PCR. The sample data list around 25,000 clones. The sequenced sample was blood buffy coat. The receptors stem from a woman aged 18 to 75 with a cervical HPV16 infection that either progressed to CIN3+ or cleared (not recorded which).

Points on this clone: The read finishes 3 residues shy of the CDR3 end, and the germline J gene is used to complete it. The V and J genes are TRBV7-9 and TRBJ1-2; D is unclear. CDR3 length: 13 amino acids. The germline gives CDR1 SEHNR, CDR2 FQNEAQ (reference sequence). The CDR3 DNA, read in part, is TGTGCCAGCAGCTTCAAGGGCTCCTACGAC. This translates into CASSFKGSYD. In full, the CDR3 reads CASSFKGSYDYTF.

With regard to this clone: The CDR3 end falls 3 residues outside the read, so it is completed with the germline J gene. The chain is built from TRBV19 and TRBJ2-3, with 7 bases lining up with TRBD1. The CDR3 length is 14 residues. J was trimmed by 3 bases and V by 5 bases; bases with no gene match: 5. Per the germline V gene, CDR1 is LNHDA and CDR2 is SQIVND (reference sequence). The CDR3 here is CASSGTTGTDTQYF. The part of the CDR3 DNA that was read is TGTGCCAGTAGTGGCACGACAGGGACAGATACG. The full variable domain, with the rest looked up from reference TRBV19 and TRBJ2-3, is DGGITQSPKYLFRKEGQNVTLSCEQNLNHDAMYWYRQDPGQGLRLIYYSQIVNDFQKGDIAEGYSVSREKKESFPLTVTSAQKNPTAFYLCASSGTTGTDTQYFGPGTRLTVL.

On this clone: The read stops 3 residues short of the end of the CDR3; the missing end is completed from the germline J gene. The V call is TRBV6-2 or TRBV6-3, the J call TRBJ2-2; the match to TRBD1 covers 7 bases. The germline V gene has CDR1 MNHEY and CDR2 SVGEGT. This CDR3 contains 15 residues. The CDR3 protein is CASRYRGSGANVLFF. The covered CDR3 bases are TGTGCCAGCAGGTACAGGGGCTCTGGGGCCAACGTG.

The part of the CDR3 DNA that was read is TGTGCCAGCAGCTTAGAAAGGGGAGTCGGTGAG. This gives the protein CASSLERGVGE. Given in full, the CDR3 is CASSLERGVGEQFF. The rearrangement links TRBV7-9 to TRBJ2-1, with D perhaps matching TRBD1 or TRBD2 (5 bases each). The sequence runs out 3 residues before the end of the CDR3; the remainder is reconstructed from the germline J gene. The CDR3 has 14 residues. Germline V gene lookup returns CDR1 SEHNR and CDR2 FQNEAQ (reference sequence). Trimming shortened V by 1 base and J by 9 bases, and 13 bases separated the two germline ends. The whole variable domain, filled in from reference TRBV7-9 and TRBJ2-1, reads DTGVSQNPRHKITKRGQNVTFRCDPISEHNRLYWYRQTLGQGPEFLTYFQNEAQLEKSRLLSDRFSAERPKGSFSTLEIQRTEQGDSAMYLCASSLERGVGEQFFGPGTRLTVL.

As concerns this clone: The sequenced fragment ends 3 residues before the CDR3 boundary, so the rest is inferred from the germline J gene. The J gene is TRBJ1-6, the V gene TRBV5-1; TRBD1 matches at 9 bases. J lost 5 bases, V lost 3 bases, and 3 bases had no gene match. Germline V lookup: CDR1 SGHRS, CDR2 YFSETQ. The CDR3 spans 15 residues. The DNA read from the CDR3 is TGCGCCAGCAGCTCGGGGACAGGGAATAATTCACCC. It specifies CASSSGTGNNSP. The whole CDR3 reads CASSSGTGNNSPLHF. Full variable domain (rest looked up from reference TRBV5-1 and TRBJ1-6): KAGVTQTPRYLIKTRGQQVTLSCSPISGHRSVSWYQQTPGQGLQFLFEYFSETQRNKGNFPGRFSGRQFSNSRSEMNVSTLELGDSALYLCASSSGTGNNSPLHFGNGTRLTVT.

To note about this clone: Sequencing ends 3 residues short of the CDR3 end; the germline J gene provides the rest. The V gene is TRBV18, the J gene TRBJ2-3, with D possibly matching TRBD2 (5 bases). The CDR3 spans 12 residues. The germline CDR1 and CDR2 sequences are KGHSH and LQKENI. The CDR3 is CASSPSEETQYF. The sequenced part of the CDR3 DNA is TGTGCCAGCTCACCTAGCGAAGAGACG.

In regard to this clone: The DNA ends 3 residues before the CDR3 does, and the rest of the CDR3 is filled in from the germline J gene. V gene TRBV20-1 combines with J gene TRBJ2-5, with 14 nucleotides matching TRBD2. Germline V gene lookup returns CDR1 DFQATT and CDR2 SNEGSKA (reference sequence). After removal of 6 bases from V and 3 bases from J, the junction contained 3 bases not matched to a gene. This CDR3 is 14 amino acids long. CDR3 DNA, as far as it was read: TGCAGTGCCCCGGGACTAGCGGGGGAAGAGACC. Protein: CSAPGLAGEET. In full, the CDR3 reads CSAPGLAGEETQYF.

About this clone: The read finishes 3 residues shy of the CDR3 end, and the germline J gene is used to complete it. This chain connects TRBV6-2 or TRBV6-3 to TRBJ2-7; D is possibly TRBD1 (6 bases). The CDR3 totals 16 residues. Germline V gene data show CDR1 as MNHEY and CDR2 as SVGEGT. V was clipped by 7 bases and J by 0 bases, with 19 bases between them. The DNA read from the CDR3 is TGTGCCAGCAAGGCGTCGGGGCAGGGGAGCTCCTACGAG. Encoded protein: CASKASGQGSSYE. The whole CDR3 reads CASKASGQGSSYEQYF.

Regarding this clone: Read data end 3 residues before the CDR3 end; the end is taken from the germline J gene. The chain couples TRBV5-1 to TRBJ1-6, with unresolved D. Trimming pared 0 bases from V and 7 bases from J, leaving 14 bases between. CDR1 is SGHRS, CDR2 YFSETQ, per germline. This CDR3 comprises 16 residues. The sequenced CDR3 bases are TGCGCCAGCAGCTTGGGAGCGGCGCGGGCGAATTCACCC. Translation gives CASSLGAARANSP. In full, the CDR3 reads CASSLGAARANSPLHF.

Concerning this clone itself: Read coverage stops 3 residues before the CDR3 terminus; the germline J gene supplies the remainder. The chain joins TRBV18 to TRBJ2-3; TRBD1 aligns across 9 bases. The trim removed 6 bases at V and 6 bases at J, leaving 4 bases unmatched. This CDR3 is built from 13 residues. From germline, CDR1 is KGHSH and CDR2 LQKENI. The sequenced CDR3 bases are TGTGCCAGCTCGCTTGACAGGGGGGATACG. It codes for CASSLDRGDT. The whole CDR3 sequence reads CASSLDRGDTQYF.

Comment on this clone: With the read ending 3 residues before the CDR3 end, the germline J gene is used to fill in that end. The chain employs TRBV14 and TRBJ2-2; 9 bases line up with TRBD1. CDR1 SGHDN and CDR2 FVKESK come from the germline V gene. The CDR3 is 15 residues long. The part of the CDR3 DNA that was read is TGTGCCAGCAGCCAGATGGGACAGGGAAGTGAAAAG. Amino acid sequence: CASSQMGQGSEK. The full CDR3 reads CASSQMGQGSEKLFF. Looking up the rest from reference TRBV14 and TRBJ2-2 gives the full variable domain: EAGVTQFPSHSVIEKGQTVTLRCDPISGHDNLYWYRRVMGKEIKFLLHFVKESKQDESGMPNNRFLAERTGGTYSTLKVQPAELEDSGVYFCASSQMGQGSEKLFFGEGSRLTVL.

About this clone itself: Sequencing ends 3 residues short of the CDR3 end; the germline J gene provides the rest. The chain carries TRBV6-2 or TRBV6-3 and TRBJ2-1, with D hard to call. In germline, CDR1 is MNHEY, CDR2 SVGEGT. Trimming stripped 0 bases from V and 0 bases from J, with 12 bases between. This CDR3 is built from 17 residues. This CDR3 reads CASSYSKSGLSYNEQFF. CDR3 bases read: TGTGCCAGCAGTTACTCGAAGTCAGGTCTCTCCTACAATGAG.

With regard to this clone: The observed sequence ends 3 residues before the CDR3 terminus, with the missing tail filled in from the germline J gene. The chain employs TRBV10-1 and TRBJ2-3, with D unclear. The germline V gene has CDR1 WNHNN and CDR2 SYGVQD (reference sequence). V dropped 3 bases and J dropped 4 bases, with 5 bases sitting between them. The CDR3 contains 12 residues. The CDR3 sequence: CASSDNADTQYF. The covered CDR3 bases are TGCGCCAGCAGTGACAATGCAGATACG.

Of note for this clone: The read stops 3 residues short of the end of the CDR3; the missing end is completed from the germline J gene. The chain is built from TRBV20-1 and TRBJ2-5; TRBD2 matches at 8 bases. The CDR3 is made up of 15 amino acids. The ends lost 6 bases at V and 3 bases at J; junction bases unmatched: 12. Germline CDR1 DFQATT, CDR2 SNEGSKA (reference sequence). The CDR3 bases that were read are TGCAGTGCCCGGGATGGTAGCGGGGCTAAAGAGACC. Its protein is CSARDGSGAKET. The CDR3 as a whole reads CSARDGSGAKETQYF.